This T cell receptor beta chain was identified during a study of blood T cells in healthy people across ages. Study findings and constraints: Without sorted subsets, naive and antigen-experienced compartments could not be conclusively compared.

A second about 7 to 11 cycle PCR used barcoded and J-beta primers. Individual samples furnished no less than 2.5 million CDR3-containing paired-end reads apiece. One entry per CDR3 protein, called by TCRdb with MiXCR from the 5' RACE reads. The table shows hundreds of thousands of distinct CDR3 sequences, with around 20% occurring only once. Points on this clonotype: What it binds is not known.

Per sample, at least 5.5 micrograms of total RNA were extracted. Germline values: CDR1 GTSNPN, CDR2 SVGIG (reference sequence). This CDR3 spans 15 amino acids. V lost 4 bases, J lost 4 bases, and 9 bases stayed unmatched. The sequencing sample was made of blood. The clonotype comes from a man in his 70s in good health. This sequence joins TRBV30 and TRBJ2-1; 8 nucleotides match TRBD2. The CDR3 nucleotides read TGTGCCTGGACGGGACGAGCGGGAGTGTACAATGAGCAGTTCTTC. Its protein product is CAWTGRAGVYNEQFF.